The T cell receptor beta chain under discussion was sequenced for a study of CD8 T cells in Susac syndrome. This clonotype appeared a few times. RNA amounts of about 0.45 to 1 ug underwent reverse transcription with random hexamers. TCR beta CDR3 was amplified by immunoSEQ multiplex PCR. This amplification extended across 54 Vbeta and 13 Jbeta segments. TCRdb recomputed calls from the immunoSEQ multiplex PCR reads with MiXCR, one row per CDR3 protein. The sample has approximately 230,000 distinct CDR3 sequences, around 93% seen once; the top ten hold roughly 0.072%. V trimming: 0 bases; J trimming: 5 bases; junction bases outside the gene matches: 4. Germline V CDR1 and CDR2: SGHRS, YFSETQ. CDR3 length equals 14 residues.

This chain links TRBV5-1 with TRBJ2-5; 7 bases are a match to TRBD2. This TCR derives from a human donor with multiple sclerosis. Sequencing used CD4+ T cells from PBMCs. CDR3 amino acids: CASSLGLAGETQYF. CDR3 nucleotides: TGCGCCAGCAGCTTGGGACTAGCCGGGGAGACCCAGTACTTC.